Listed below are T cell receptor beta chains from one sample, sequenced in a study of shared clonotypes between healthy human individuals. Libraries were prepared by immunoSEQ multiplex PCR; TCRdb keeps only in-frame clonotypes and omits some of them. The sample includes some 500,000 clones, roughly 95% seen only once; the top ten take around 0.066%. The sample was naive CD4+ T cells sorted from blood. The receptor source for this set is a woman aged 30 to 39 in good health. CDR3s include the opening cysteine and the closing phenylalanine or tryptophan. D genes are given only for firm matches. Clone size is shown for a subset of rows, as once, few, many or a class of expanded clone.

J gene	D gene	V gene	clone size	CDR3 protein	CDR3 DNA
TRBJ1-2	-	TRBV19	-	CASTRDGLGYTF	TGTGCCAGTACCCGGGACGGACTTGGCTACACCTTC
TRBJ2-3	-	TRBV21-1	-	CASSKAKLEELVYTQYF	TGTGCCAGCAGCAAAGCAAAGCTCGAAGAGCTTGTATATACGCAGTATTTT
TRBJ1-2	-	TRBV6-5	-	CASSYSAGGGGYTF	TGTGCCAGCAGTTACTCGGCGGGAGGCGGTGGCTACACCTTC
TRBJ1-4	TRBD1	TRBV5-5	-	CASSFPTGKNEKLFF	TGTGCCAGCAGCTTCCCGACAGGGAAGAATGAAAAACTGTTTTTT
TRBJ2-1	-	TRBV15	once	CATSRAVSYNEQFF	TGTGCCACCAGCAGAGCCGTCTCCTACAATGAGCAGTTCTTC
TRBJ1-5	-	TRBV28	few	CASGGTANRQPQHF	TGTGCCAGCGGTGGGACGGCAAACCGGCAGCCCCAGCATTTT
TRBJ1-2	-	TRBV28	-	CASSLGIGEYGYTF	TGTGCCAGCAGCTTAGGAATTGGGGAATATGGCTACACCTTC
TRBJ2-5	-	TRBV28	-	CASSPFEPETQYF	TGTGCCAGCAGTCCCTTCGAACCAGAGACCCAGTACTTC
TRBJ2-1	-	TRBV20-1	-	CSASDANEQFF	TGCAGTGCTAGCGACGCTAATGAGCAGTTCTTC
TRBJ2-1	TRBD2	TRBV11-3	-	CASSLGTSGYNEQFF	TGTGCCAGCAGCCTCGGCACTAGCGGATACAATGAGCAGTTCTTC
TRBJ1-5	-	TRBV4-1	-	CASSQGAYPPINQPQHF	TGCGCCAGCAGCCAAGGGGCCTATCCCCCAATCAATCAGCCCCAGCATTTT
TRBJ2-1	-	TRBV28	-	CASSPAANYNEQFF	TGTGCCAGCAGCCCAGCTGCTAACTACAATGAGCAGTTCTTC
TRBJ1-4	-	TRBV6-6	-	CASSYIRATNEKLFF	TGTGCCAGCAGTTACATCCGGGCAACTAATGAAAAACTGTTTTTT
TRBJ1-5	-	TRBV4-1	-	CASSQGGIPGGRQPQHF	TGCGCCAGCAGCCAGGGTGGAATTCCGGGCGGTCGGCAGCCCCAGCATTTT
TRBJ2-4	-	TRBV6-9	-	CASSRTYLEDIQYF	TGTGCCAGCAGTCGTACCTACCTGGAGGACATTCAGTACTTC
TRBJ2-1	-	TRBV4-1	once	CASSRLAGGNEQFF	TGCGCCAGCAGCCGCTTAGCCGGGGGAAATGAGCAGTTCTTC
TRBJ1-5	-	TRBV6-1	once	CASSDVGGWGNQPQHF	TGTGCCAGCAGTGATGTTGGAGGTTGGGGGAATCAGCCCCAGCATTTT
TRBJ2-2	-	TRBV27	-	CASSLSEKLELFF	TGTGCCAGCAGTTTATCCGAAAAACTCGAGCTGTTTTTT
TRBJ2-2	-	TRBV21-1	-	CASSKDTYRPGELFF	TGTGCCAGCAGCAAGGATACTTATAGACCAGGGGAGCTGTTTTTT
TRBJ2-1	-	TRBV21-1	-	CASSKGKRDDNEQFF	TGTGCCAGCAGCAAAGGGAAAAGGGACGACAATGAGCAGTTCTTC
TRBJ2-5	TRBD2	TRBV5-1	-	CASSPGLADEETQYF	TGCGCCAGCAGCCCGGGACTAGCAGATGAAGAGACCCAGTACTTC
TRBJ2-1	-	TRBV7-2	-	CASSLFNNHEQFF	TGTGCCAGCAGCCTCTTTAATAACCATGAGCAGTTCTTC
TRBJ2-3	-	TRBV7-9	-	CASSSAPPSTDTQYF	TGTGCCAGCAGCTCCGCACCCCCTAGCACAGATACGCAGTATTTT
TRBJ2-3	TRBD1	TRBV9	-	CASSVPDRGRSDTQYF	TGTGCCAGCAGCGTCCCCGACAGGGGGCGTTCAGATACGCAGTATTTT
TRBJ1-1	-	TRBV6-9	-	CASSYSGRDRTEAFF	TGTGCCAGCAGTTACTCGGGGAGGGATCGCACTGAAGCTTTCTTT
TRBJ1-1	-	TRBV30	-	CAWSVEGATEAFF	TGTGCCTGGAGTGTAGAAGGGGCCACTGAAGCTTTCTTT
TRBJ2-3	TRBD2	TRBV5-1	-	CASSGRADADTQYF	TGCGCCAGCAGCGGGAGGGCGGACGCAGATACGCAGTATTTT
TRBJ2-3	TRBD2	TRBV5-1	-	CASSLGLAGGPDTQYF	TGCGCCAGCAGCTTGGGACTAGCGGGAGGCCCAGATACGCAGTATTTT